What follows are 31 T cell receptor beta chains derived from one specimen sequenced in a study of identical twins (dated by TCRdb to 2015 to 2016). The library was prepared using 5' RACE. Sequenced using an Illumina HiSeq 2000. The public reads were reanalyzed by TCRdb: fastp trimming at Q25, MiXCR alignment, in-frame beta chains only. Rows with a matching CDR3 protein are joined into one entry that keeps the most common DNA and genes. For this sample there are 250,000 to 350,000 distinct CDR3 sequences; nearly 9.5% appear just once. About 7.1% of the sample is taken by the ten largest. A further study also used this sample, focusing on yellow fever vaccine responses in identical twins.

Sequencing was done on a sample of CD8+ T cells sorted from blood. The receptors were sampled from a woman aged 18-29 years in good health.

CDR3 in DNA: TGCGCCAGCAGCCCCCCCCAGGGGGCTGATGAGCAGTACTTC. Protein sequence: CASSPPQGADEQYF. The chain is built from TRBV5-1 and TRBJ2-7; 8 bases align to TRBD1. With V trimmed by 4 bases and J by 7 bases, 10 bases remained unmatched. CDR1 and CDR2 (germline): SGHRS, YFSETQ. This CDR3 spans 14 amino acids.

Ten or more counts support this clonotype. This chain joins TRBV10-3 and TRBJ2-3; D may match TRBD1 or TRBD2 (5 bases each). The CDR3 is made up of 16 amino acids. Germline V gives CDR1 ENHRY, CDR2 SYGVKD. Deletions cut 2 bases from V and 5 bases from J, with 17 bases between. This chain's CDR3 is CAISEPSGLGEDTQYF. In DNA form, the CDR3 reads TGTGCCATCAGTGAGCCTTCAGGGTTGGGGGAAGATACGCAGTATTTT.

Only a few counts were recorded for this clonotype. The chain is built from TRBV4-3 and TRBJ2-1; D ambiguous. The germline V gene has CDR1 LGHNA and CDR2 YSLEER. The CDR3 is 15 amino acids. Trimming left V 0 bases short and J 2 bases short, with 8 bases between. The CDR3 spells CASSQDSATYNEQFF. CDR3 nucleotides: TGCGCCAGCAGCCAAGATTCGGCGACCTACAATGAGCAGTTCTTC.

With regard to this clonotype: This may stem from a read error, because a much larger clone lies one nucleotide away. The chain has TRBV12-3 or TRBV12-4 and TRBJ2-1; 7 bases match TRBD2. CDR3 length: 15 residues. The CDR3, as DNA: TGTGCCTGCAGTTCCTCGGGGGTAGCGGGCAATGAGCAGTTCTTC. It yields the protein CACSSSGVAGNEQFF.

This chain joins TRBV11-2 and TRBJ1-1; 10 positions agree with TRBD1. The V and J ends lost 5 bases and 4 bases, in that order; junction bases with no gene match: 4. CDR1 is SGHAT, CDR2 FQNNGV, per germline. The CDR3 length is 14 residues. The CDR3 DNA reads as TGTGCCAGCAGCGTAGGACAGGGGGGCACTGAAGCTTTCTTT. The encoded protein is CASSVGQGGTEAFF. Full variable domain (rest looked up from reference TRBV11-2 and TRBJ1-1): EAGVAQSPRYKIIEKRQSVAFWCNPISGHATLYWYQQILGQGPKLLIQFQNNGVVDDSQLPKDRFSAERLKGVDSTLKIQPAKLEDSAVYLCASSVGQGGTEAFFGQGTRLTVV.

Concerning this clonotype: A read error may be the cause here, since a much bigger clone is one base away. The rearrangement links TRBV2 to TRBJ1-5; TRBD1 matches 11 bases. This CDR3 has 18 amino acids. The V gene's germline CDR1 is SNHLY and CDR2 FYNNEI. The V gene end was trimmed by 1 base and the J gene end by 5 bases; junction bases not matched to a gene: 10. Here the CDR3 DNA reads TGTGCCAGCAGTGAAGAGGGAAGGACAGGGGGCGCTGATCAGCCCCAGCATTTT. Its translation: CASSEEGRTGGADQPQHF.

This clonotype has at least ten counts. The chain recombines TRBV21-1 with TRBJ2-1; the table's TRBD2 call for D was not verified on the DNA. TRBV21-1 is annotated as a pseudogene. The CDR3 spans 19 residues. CDR3 sequence reads: CASSNSSSGSPFSYNEQFF. For the CDR3, the DNA is TGTGCCAGCAGCAATTCGTCTAGCGGGAGCCCCTTCTCCTACAATGAGCAGTTCTTC.

This clonotype was picked up a small number of times. The chain recombines TRBV6-1 with TRBJ2-2; a possible D gene is TRBD2 (6 bases). CDR3 length equals 13 residues. CDR1 is MNHNS, CDR2 SASEGT, per germline. The ends were cut back, 6 bases at V and 1 base at J, with 6 bases in the middle. The CDR3 protein is CASRRENTGELFF. The CDR3 DNA sequence: TGTGCCAGCAGGCGGGAGAACACCGGGGAGCTGTTTTTT.

This clonotype was seen a handful of times. The chain carries TRBV27 and TRBJ1-3; maybe TRBD1 (5 bases). V shed 5 bases and J shed 2 bases, with 19 bases lying between them. The CDR3 has 17 residues. Germline CDR1 and CDR2: MNHEY and SMNVEV (reference sequence). This CDR3 reads CASSPVIDRTAGNTIYF. The CDR3 region has the DNA TGTGCCAGCAGTCCGGTTATAGACAGAACTGCTGGAAACACCATATATTTT.

This clonotype was recorded many times. The chain joins TRBV2 to TRBJ2-7, with D perhaps TRBD2 (6 bases). Per germline, CDR1 SNHLY and CDR2 FYNNEI. V was trimmed by 9 bases and J by 9 bases, leaving 21 bases between them. This CDR3 is built from 13 residues. In nucleotides, the CDR3 is TGTGCCAGGGGTGGAGGGGATGATATTAGGCAGTACTTC. It codes for CARGGGDDIRQYF.

CDR3 sequence (DNA): TGTGCCAGCAGTTACGGGAAGTACGAGCAGTACTTC. Translation: CASSYGKYEQYF. V and J are TRBV6-5 and TRBJ2-7, with D uncertain. The germline V gene has CDR1 MNHEY and CDR2 SVGAGI. The V and J ends lost 2 bases and 4 bases respectively, with 6 bases between them. CDR3 length equals 12 residues.

The chain recombines TRBV6-2 or TRBV6-3 with TRBJ1-2; D may be TRBD1 (5 bases). Germline V gene data show CDR1 as MNHEY and CDR2 as SVGEGT. The CDR3 is made up of 15 amino acids. V shed 0 bases and J shed 4 bases, with 12 bases lying between them. The CDR3, as DNA: TGTGCCAGCAGTTACTCGAAGGGGACGGGCTATGGCTACACCTTC. This sequence encodes CASSYSKGTGYGYTF.

There are many counts of this clonotype. The chain has TRBV7-9 and TRBJ2-5; possible D gene TRBD2, 6 bases. From germline, CDR1 is SEHNR and CDR2 FQNEAQ (reference sequence). Trimming pared 5 bases from V and 2 bases from J, leaving 21 bases between. CDR3 length: 17 amino acids. CDR3 amino acids: CASSLPDSGDYQETQYF. In DNA, the CDR3 is TGTGCCAGCAGCCTCCCCGATAGCGGAGACTATCAAGAGACCCAGTACTTC. The full variable domain, completed using reference TRBV7-9 and TRBJ2-5, is DTGVSQNPRHKITKRGQNVTFRCDPISEHNRLYWYRQTLGQGPEFLTYFQNEAQLEKSRLLSDRFSAERPKGSFSTLEIQRTEQGDSAMYLCASSLPDSGDYQETQYFGPGTRLLVL.

V gene TRBV10-3 combines with J gene TRBJ2-7, with a possible D match to TRBD1 (6 bases). This CDR3 is built from 13 residues. Germline loops: CDR1 ENHRY, CDR2 SYGVKD. The V gene lost 6 bases and the J gene lost 3 bases, with 12 bases spanning the gap. CDR3 amino acids: CAIRRQDDYEQYF. CDR3 in DNA: TGTGCCATCAGACGACAGGACGACTACGAGCAGTACTTC.

The V call is TRBV11-1, the J call TRBJ2-3, with D uncertain. The germline V gene encodes CDR1 SGHAT and CDR2 FQDESV (reference sequence). V was pared by 6 bases and J by 4 bases, with 8 bases between. The CDR3 is 12 residues long. In nucleotides, the CDR3 is TGTGCCAGCAGTTCCGATCCAGATACGCAGTATTTT. This sequence encodes CASSSDPDTQYF.

This clonotype was detected a few times. The rearrangement joins TRBV19 to TRBJ2-1; D perhaps matches TRBD1 (6 bases). The CDR3 is made up of 13 amino acids. The V and J ends lost 9 bases and 4 bases respectively, with 13 bases between them. CDR1 is LNHDA, CDR2 SQIVND, per germline (reference sequence). CDR3 in amino acids: CASGGGGYNEQFF. The CDR3 bases are TGTGCCAGCGGTGGGGGCGGATACAATGAGCAGTTCTTC.

This clonotype was detected ten times or more. CDR3 loop: CASSTLLGQSYEQYF. The CDR3 DNA reads TGTGCCAGCAGTACTCTACTGGGACAGAGCTACGAGCAGTACTTC. The chain uses TRBV27 and TRBJ2-7, with 7 bases identical to TRBD1. Losses at the gene ends were 5 bases for V and 3 bases for J; bases not matched to a gene: 10. CDR3 length: 15 residues. Germline CDR1 reads MNHEY; CDR2 reads SMNVEV (reference sequence).

The table lists this clonotype with a few counts. V gene TRBV5-1 combines with J gene TRBJ2-7, with 11 positions matching TRBD2. Looked up from germline, CDR1 is SGHRS and CDR2 is YFSETQ. After removal of 4 bases from V and 6 bases from J, the junction contained 12 bases not matched to a gene. This CDR3 is 16 amino acids long. For the CDR3, the DNA is TGCGCCAGCAGCGTGACCATAGCGGGGGGGCTTTCCGAGCAGTACTTC. Its translation is CASSVTIAGGLSEQYF. The full variable domain, completed using reference TRBV5-1 and TRBJ2-7, is KAGVTQTPRYLIKTRGQQVTLSCSPISGHRSVSWYQQTPGQGLQFLFEYFSETQRNKGNFPGRFSGRQFSNSRSEMNVSTLELGDSALYLCASSVTIAGGLSEQYFGPGTRLTVT.

V and J are TRBV7-6 and TRBJ2-6, with D unresolved. The CDR3 loop spans 15 amino acids. Trimming pared 5 bases from V and 1 base from J, leaving 9 bases between. Germline-derived CDR1 and CDR2 are SGHVS and FNYEAQ. In nucleotides, the CDR3 is TGTGCCAGCAGCCGTACATTGTCTGGGGCCAACGTCCTGACTTTC. It yields the protein CASSRTLSGANVLTF. Full variable domain (missing parts from reference TRBV7-6 and TRBJ2-6): GAGVSQSPRYKVTKRGQDVALRCDPISGHVSLYWYRQALGQGPEFLTYFNYEAQQDKSGLPNDRFSAERPEGSISTLTIQRTEQRDSAMYRCASSRTLSGANVLTFGAGSRLTVL.

V is TRBV7-9 and J is TRBJ2-7; 10 nucleotides align to TRBD2. The CDR3 runs to 15 residues. The ends lost 8 bases at V and 1 base at J; junction bases unmatched: 8. Looked up from germline, CDR1 is SEHNR and CDR2 is FQNEAQ (reference sequence). The CDR3, as DNA: TGTGCCAGCGGCCCCCGGACTAGCGGTTCCTACGAGCAGTACTTC. Its translation is CASGPRTSGSYEQYF.

The table lists this clonotype with many counts. The CDR3 loop reads CASSVQGREDYGYTF. The CDR3 DNA reads TGTGCCAGCAGTGTCCAGGGTAGAGAGGACTATGGCTACACCTTC. This chain links TRBV28 with TRBJ1-2; D possibly corresponds to TRBD1 (5 bases). V lost 5 bases to trimming and J lost 3 bases, with 16 bases between them. Looked up from germline, CDR1 is MDHEN and CDR2 is SYDVKM. The CDR3 is 15 residues long.

Concerning this clonotype: A junction end diverges from the germline sequence, so it may reflect a read error. This chain links TRBV3-1 with TRBJ2-7; 12 bases are shared with TRBD1. Germline V CDR1 and CDR2: LGHDT, YNNKEL (reference sequence). The CDR3 loop spans 19 amino acids. The CDR3 loop is CACSEHRDRGPWFSYEQYF. The CDR3 region has the DNA TGTGCCTGCAGCGAACATCGGGACAGGGGGCCTTGGTTCTCCTACGAGCAGTACTTC.

This clonotype was recorded many times. The chain recombines TRBV20-1 with TRBJ1-1; D possibly corresponds to TRBD1 (5 bases). This CDR3 region has 12 residues. Trimming shortened V by 7 bases and J by 3 bases, and 12 bases separated the two germline ends. Germline values: CDR1 DFQATT, CDR2 SNEGSKA (reference sequence). The CDR3 sequence: CSVRGADTEAFF. CDR3 nucleotides: TGCAGTGTGAGAGGGGCGGACACTGAAGCTTTCTTT.

The table lists this clonotype with a few counts. The rearrangement links TRBV4-1 to TRBJ2-3; unclear D gene. The germline V gene encodes CDR1 MGHRA and CDR2 YSYEKL. Trimming shortened V by 0 bases and J by 3 bases, and 16 bases separated the two germline ends. This CDR3 contains 17 residues. CDR3: CASSQDTSAGATDTQYF. CDR3 DNA sequence: TGCGCCAGCAGCCAAGACACGTCAGCAGGAGCTACAGATACGCAGTATTTT.

This rearrangement joins TRBV4-3 to TRBJ2-7; D is ambiguous. Germline-derived CDR1 and CDR2 are LGHNA and YSLEER. The CDR3 is 15 residues long. V dropped 1 base and J dropped 1 base, with 11 bases sitting between them. CDR3 loop: CASSQGPSLSYEQYF. Here the CDR3 DNA reads TGCGCCAGCAGCCAAGGACCTAGTCTGTCCTACGAGCAGTACTTC.

A few counts support this clonotype. This chain joins TRBV7-2 and TRBJ2-2, with D possibly called TRBD1 or TRBD2 (5 bases each). This CDR3 is built from 13 residues. Germline assignment: CDR1 SGHTA and CDR2 FQGNSA. V was trimmed by 1 base and J by 7 bases, leaving 7 bases between them. CDR3 coding DNA: TGTGCCAGCAGCTTAGGGGGGATCGGGGAGCTGTTTTTT. Translating gives CASSLGGIGELFF.

This clonotype was counted a few times. This chain connects TRBV28 to TRBJ2-7; the D gene is possibly TRBD1 (6 bases). Germline CDR1 MDHEN, CDR2 SYDVKM. The length of the CDR3 is 16 residues. Trimming stripped 8 bases from V and 4 bases from J, with 24 bases between. DNA for the CDR3: TGTGCCAGCGCTTTCGGCATCCGGCAGGGGATATACGAGCAGTACTTC. Translating it yields CASAFGIRQGIYEQYF.

This clonotype has a count of ten or more. The chain recombines TRBV4-3 with TRBJ2-7; 11 bases are shared with TRBD2. Losses at the gene ends were 3 bases for V and 1 base for J; bases not matched to a gene: 2. The CDR3 loop spans 15 amino acids. Germline V lookup: CDR1 LGHNA, CDR2 YSLEER. CDR3 loop: CASSHGTSGSYEQYF. The CDR3 bases are TGCGCCAGCAGCCACGGGACTAGCGGTTCCTACGAGCAGTACTTC.

This clonotype was found many times. The rearrangement joins TRBV28 to TRBJ2-7, with 8 bases fitting TRBD1. The junction had 9 bases not matched to a gene; V was cut back by 5 bases and J by 6 bases. The V gene's germline CDR1 is MDHEN and CDR2 SYDVKM. The CDR3 is made up of 14 amino acids. CDR3 coding DNA: TGTGCCAGCAGTCCCCCCCGACAGGGGAGCGAGCAGTACTTC. It is translated as CASSPPRQGSEQYF.

The V call is TRBV30, the J call TRBJ2-5; D possibly corresponds to TRBD2 (6 bases). V dropped 2 bases and J dropped 2 bases, with 18 bases sitting between them. The CDR3 loop spans 16 amino acids. CDR1 GTSNPN and CDR2 SVGIG come from the germline V gene (reference sequence). The CDR3 DNA is TGTGCCTGGAGTTCATACCGGGACTGGGCACAAGAGACCCAGTACTTC. It yields the protein CAWSSYRDWAQETQYF.

This clonotype was counted a few times. This chain connects TRBV4-1 to TRBJ2-5; tentative D call: TRBD1 (5 bases). This CDR3 is built from 14 residues. CDR1 and CDR2 (germline): MGHRA, YSYEKL. V gave up 4 bases and J gave up 1 base, with 10 bases separating them. CDR3 loop: CASSPRQLQETQYF. DNA for the CDR3: TGCGCCAGCAGCCCCCGACAGCTCCAAGAGACCCAGTACTTC.